Shown below are 27 T cell receptor beta chains from a single sample sequenced in a study of technical replicates of blood from a few donors. Sequenced by immunoSEQ multiplex PCR; TCRdb stores in-frame clones only, minus some. The sample lists some 62,000 clones, about 87% occurring once. The sequencing sample was made of PBMCs. The receptors derive from a human donor in good health. Some clones in this sample may be carry-over from other donors' samples.

The V call is TRBV10-3, the J call TRBJ2-3; 7 nucleotides line up with TRBD2. Unmatched junction bases numbered 10, after V lost 4 bases and J lost 3 bases. CDR1 and CDR2 from the germline V gene are ENHRY and SYGVKD. This CDR3 has 16 residues. The CDR3 DNA reads as TGTGCCATCAGTGCAACACCGACTAGCCAGACAGATACGCAGTATTTT. Translation: CAISATPTSQTDTQYF.

The chain uses TRBV7-2 and TRBJ1-6, with TRBD1 matching 7 bases. This CDR3 is built from 14 residues. Unmatched junction bases numbered 1, after V lost 1 base and J lost 7 bases. The germline CDR1 and CDR2 sequences are SGHTA and FQGNSA. CDR3 DNA: TGTGCCAGCAGCTTAGGGACAGGCAATTCACCCCTCCACTTT. Encoded protein: CASSLGTGNSPLHF.

The chain combines TRBV5-1 with TRBJ1-1; D is undetermined. The CDR3 spans 15 residues. Germline CDR1 SGHRS, CDR2 YFSETQ. The germline V and J ends were trimmed by 0 bases and 0 bases, with 9 bases remaining between them. The CDR3 region is CASSLAPQMNTEAFF. The CDR3 nucleotides read TGCGCCAGCAGCTTGGCCCCCCAAATGAACACTGAAGCTTTCTTT. The complete variable domain, with remaining parts taken from reference TRBV5-1 and TRBJ1-1, reads KAGVTQTPRYLIKTRGQQVTLSCSPISGHRSVSWYQQTPGQGLQFLFEYFSETQRNKGNFPGRFSGRQFSNSRSEMNVSTLELGDSALYLCASSLAPQMNTEAFFGQGTRLTVV.

This clone has more than one count but fewer than ten. This chain's CDR3 is CSVTSWTPNTEAFF. The CDR3 bases are TGCAGCGTTACTTCGTGGACACCGAACACTGAAGCTTTCTTT. The chain links TRBV29-1 to TRBJ1-1, with a possible D match to TRBD1 (5 bases). This CDR3 is 14 amino acids long. Trimming removed 5 bases from V and 1 base from J, with 14 bases in between. The V gene's germline CDR1 is SQVTM and CDR2 ANQGSEA. Complete variable domain (other parts from reference TRBV29-1 and TRBJ1-1): SAVISQKPSRDICQRGTSLTIQCQVDSQVTMMFWYRQQPGQSLTLIATANQGSEATYESGFVIDKFPISRPNLTFSTLTVSNMSPEDSSIYLCSVTSWTPNTEAFFGQGTRLTVV.

The rearrangement joins TRBV10-3 to TRBJ1-2; tentative D call: TRBD1 (6 bases). This CDR3 has 13 residues. Germline loops: CDR1 ENHRY, CDR2 SYGVKD. V was cut by 4 bases and J by 3 bases, with 9 bases left in between. The CDR3 bases are TGTGCCATCAGTGGTAGGACAGACTATGGCTACACCTTC. It yields the protein CAISGRTDYGYTF.

This chain connects TRBV29-1 to TRBJ2-3; 7 bases are a match to TRBD1. Germline CDR1 reads SQVTM; CDR2 reads ANQGSEA. The CDR3 consists of 14 residues. Trimming took 7 bases from V and 2 from J; bases not matched to a gene: 9. CDR3 in DNA: TGCAGCGCCGACAGGGAGCGAGACACAGATACGCAGTATTTT. This codes for CSADRERDTDTQYF.

This rearrangement joins TRBV19 to TRBJ1-1, with 7 bases matching TRBD1. Germline V lookup: CDR1 LNHDA, CDR2 SQIVND (reference sequence). The trim removed 3 bases at V and 4 bases at J, leaving 8 bases unmatched. The CDR3 is 15 amino acids. CDR3 amino acids: CASSISEGAGTEAFF. CDR3 in DNA: TGTGCCAGTAGTATTTCCGAGGGGGCAGGCACTGAAGCTTTCTTT. The full variable domain, in which reference TRBV19 and TRBJ1-1 provide the parts outside the CDR3, is DGGITQSPKYLFRKEGQNVTLSCEQNLNHDAMYWYRQDPGQGLRLIYYSQIVNDFQKGDIAEGYSVSREKKESFPLTVTSAQKNPTAFYLCASSISEGAGTEAFFGQGTRLTVV.

This rearrangement joins TRBV5-1 to TRBJ1-1, with a possible D match to TRBD1 (5 bases). There are 14 residues in the CDR3. Germline V gene sequence: CDR1 SGHRS, CDR2 YFSETQ. Trimming stripped 0 bases from V and 5 bases from J, with 11 bases between. CDR3 residues: CASSLGQGKTEAFF. DNA of the CDR3: TGCGCCAGCAGCTTGGGGCAGGGAAAGACTGAAGCTTTCTTT.

This clone was picked up one time. The chain carries TRBV5-1 and TRBJ2-3; possible D gene TRBD1, 6 bases. CDR3 length: 14 residues. V shed 4 bases and J shed 4 bases, with 13 bases lying between them. CDR1 is SGHRS, CDR2 YFSETQ, per germline. The CDR3 coding sequence is TGCGCCAGCAGCGTTACAGGGAAGGCAGATACGCAGTATTTT. Encoded protein: CASSVTGKADTQYF. The variable domain in full, with the rest retrieved from reference TRBV5-1 and TRBJ2-3, is KAGVTQTPRYLIKTRGQQVTLSCSPISGHRSVSWYQQTPGQGLQFLFEYFSETQRNKGNFPGRFSGRQFSNSRSEMNVSTLELGDSALYLCASSVTGKADTQYFGPGTRLTVL.

This rearrangement joins TRBV6-5 to TRBJ1-2; weak D call: TRBD1 (6 bases). The germline CDR1 and CDR2 sequences are MNHEY and SVGAGI. The V end was cut by 10 bases, the J end by 7 bases, with 22 bases between. The CDR3 runs 14 residues. In DNA form, the CDR3 reads TGTGCCACCCAGTCTGCGGGGGCGGCGGGTGGCTACACCTTC. This codes for CATQSAGAAGGYTF.

The V call is TRBV5-6, the J call TRBJ2-3, with 9 nucleotides matching TRBD1. V shed 4 bases and J 3 bases; nucleotides not matched to a gene: 12. The CDR3 length is 17 residues. CDR1 is SGHDT, CDR2 YYEEEE, per germline. The DNA of the CDR3 is TGTGCCAGCAGCCGGTTTTACGTGACAGGGGGTACAGATACGCAGTATTTT. Protein: CASSRFYVTGGTDTQYF.

The gene calls are TRBV4-1 and TRBJ1-6, with unresolved D. The germline V gene has CDR1 MGHRA and CDR2 YSYEKL. The CDR3 contains 17 residues. Trimming removed 0 bases from V and 7 bases from J, with 16 bases in between. As DNA, the CDR3 is TGCGCCAGCAGCCAAGATCCGCCGGAGGGATGGAATTCACCCCTCCACTTT. Protein sequence: CASSQDPPEGWNSPLHF.

The rearrangement uses TRBV6-5 and TRBJ2-2; D ambiguous. Germline CDR1 MNHEY, CDR2 SVGAGI. V was trimmed by 0 bases and J by 7 bases, leaving 15 bases between them. This CDR3 is built from 16 residues. The CDR3, as DNA: TGTGCCAGCAGTTACTCTGTTTTATTGCTCGGCGGGGAGCTGTTTTTT. Translation gives CASSYSVLLLGGELFF.

The J gene is TRBJ2-5, the V gene TRBV2; weak D call: TRBD1 (5 bases). Germline loops: CDR1 SNHLY, CDR2 FYNNEI. Trimming took off 1 base at V and 5 bases at J, with 17 bases between the two ends. The CDR3 extends over 16 amino acids. The CDR3 region is CASSEVGSLWGETQYF. CDR3 DNA sequence: TGTGCCAGCAGTGAAGTGGGCAGTCTTTGGGGCGAGACCCAGTACTTC.

The chain uses TRBV6-6 and TRBJ1-1, with 8 bases that match TRBD1. The trim removed 5 bases at V and 8 bases at J, leaving 4 bases unmatched. Germline V gene lookup returns CDR1 MNHNY and CDR2 SVGAGI (reference sequence). The CDR3 is made up of 12 amino acids. Here the CDR3 reads CASSLTGVEAFF. The CDR3 DNA sequence: TGTGCCAGCAGTCTGACAGGGGTAGAAGCTTTCTTT.

The chain uses TRBV7-2 and TRBJ1-4; weak D call: TRBD1 (6 bases). CDR3 length: 15 amino acids. In germline, CDR1 is SGHTA, CDR2 FQGNSA. V was shortened by 3 bases and J by 3 bases, with 11 bases between the two germline ends. The CDR3 DNA follows: TGTGCCAGCAGCTTGACAGGATCGGCTAATGAAAAACTGTTTTTT. It encodes CASSLTGSANEKLFF.

This clone was seen only once. This chain links TRBV7-9 with TRBJ1-4; tentative D call: TRBD1 (6 bases). There are 13 residues in the CDR3. The V end lost 10 bases, the J end lost 6 bases, and 15 bases lay between the germline ends. Germline-derived CDR1 and CDR2 are SEHNR and FQNEAQ (reference sequence). In DNA, the CDR3 is TGTGCCACCTCTGACAGGAGTTATGAAAAACTGTTTTTT. Translation: CATSDRSYEKLFF.

The chain combines TRBV19 with TRBJ2-1; 9 bases map to TRBD2. Germline V gene lookup returns CDR1 LNHDA and CDR2 SQIVND (reference sequence). The CDR3 is 15 residues long. V lost 5 bases and J lost 6; bases outside the gene matches: 8. CDR3 nucleotides: TGTGCCAGTAGTTCCGGGACTAGCCTTATCAATGAGCAGTTCTTC. The encoded protein is CASSSGTSLINEQFF.

This rearrangement joins TRBV18 to TRBJ2-5; the D is unclear. From germline, CDR1 is KGHSH and CDR2 LQKENI. The CDR3 sequence is 12 residues long. V was pared by 0 bases and J by 5 bases, with 4 bases between. CDR3 residues: CASSPPGETQYF. CDR3 bases: TGTGCCAGCTCACCACCCGGGGAGACCCAGTACTTC.

In this sample, this clone turned up a few times. The chain employs TRBV7-2 and TRBJ2-2, with D tentatively TRBD2 (5 bases). CDR1 is SGHTA, CDR2 FQGNSA, per germline. CDR3 length: 14 amino acids. V was clipped by 3 bases and J by 4 bases, with 9 bases between them. CDR3 sequence (DNA): TGTGCCAGCAGCTTTCGACTATCCACCGGGGAGCTGTTTTTT. Its protein product is CASSFRLSTGELFF.

This clone occurred a few times. V gene TRBV4-2 combines with J gene TRBJ2-6, with D possibly matching TRBD1 (7 bases). The CDR3 length is 16 residues. The germline CDR1 and CDR2 sequences are LGHNA and YNFKEQ. The ends were cut back, 0 bases at V and 3 bases at J, with 9 bases in the middle. The DNA of the CDR3 is TGTGCCAGCAGCCAAGATCAGGGGGGTGGGGCCAACGTCCTGACTTTC. It codes for CASSQDQGGGANVLTF.

In nucleotides, the CDR3 is TGTGCCAGCAGTTACCGGACAGGGGATGGCTACACCTTC. Translating it yields CASSYRTGDGYTF. V is TRBV6-5 and J is TRBJ1-2; the match to TRBD1 covers 9 bases. The CDR3 runs to 13 residues. J was trimmed by 6 bases and V by 2 bases; bases with no gene match: 1. Germline assignment: CDR1 MNHEY and CDR2 SVGAGI.

The V call is TRBV4-3, the J call TRBJ2-6; 7 bases match TRBD2. J lost 0 bases, V lost 5 bases, and 7 bases had no gene match. The CDR3 totals 17 residues. The germline CDR1 and CDR2 sequences are LGHNA and YSLEER. CDR3 loop: CASSGISGFSGANVLTF. CDR3 DNA: TGCGCCAGCAGCGGGATTAGCGGGTTCTCTGGGGCCAACGTCCTGACTTTC.

This clone was counted only a few times. This chain joins TRBV19 and TRBJ2-1; 11 bases agree with TRBD2. Germline CDR1 is LNHDA and CDR2 is SQIVND (reference sequence). J lost 1 base, V lost 5 bases, and 16 bases had no gene match. The CDR3 covers 20 residues. DNA of the CDR3: TGTGCCAGTAGTCCCCGACTAGCGGGATCGTTAACGCGATCCTACAATGAGCAGTTCTTC. It specifies CASSPRLAGSLTRSYNEQFF.

The V call is TRBV4-1, the J call TRBJ2-3; 12 bases fit TRBD2. V gave up 4 bases and J gave up 3 bases; unmatched junction bases: 2. The V gene's germline CDR1 is MGHRA and CDR2 YSYEKL. The CDR3 extends over 15 amino acids. CDR3: CASSRLAGETDTQYF. The CDR3 DNA follows: TGCGCCAGCAGCCGACTAGCGGGGGAGACAGATACGCAGTATTTT.

The CDR3 reads CASRSGVQDGYTF. Here the CDR3 DNA reads TGTGCCAGCAGATCGGGAGTTCAGGATGGCTACACCTTC. This chain links TRBV27 with TRBJ1-2, with unresolved D. V was trimmed by 6 bases and J by 6 bases, leaving 14 bases between them. The germline CDR1 and CDR2 sequences are MNHEY and SMNVEV (reference sequence). This CDR3 contains 13 residues.

J is TRBJ2-7 and V is TRBV30, with D possibly being TRBD1 (6 bases). CDR3 length equals 12 residues. Germline V gene lookup returns CDR1 GTSNPN and CDR2 SVGIG (reference sequence). V lost 2 bases, J lost 5 bases, and 10 bases lay in between. This chain's CDR3 is CAWSWGTHEQYF. For the CDR3, the DNA is TGTGCCTGGAGTTGGGGGACACACGAGCAGTACTTC.